A single sample is the source of the 23 T cell receptor beta chains below, sequenced in a study of memory CD4+ T cells and cytomegalovirus serostatus. Single viable CD3+CD4+CD8-CD45RO+ cells were sorted as the memory CD4+ T cells. The method was immunoSEQ multiplex PCR; TCRdb's version includes in-frame clones alone and lacks a portion of them. This table holds 45,000 to 65,000 clones, 80% to 90% found once. The sequenced sample consisted of memory CD4+ T cells from blood. These receptors all stem from an adult in good health and CMV-seropositive.

The chain uses TRBV11-2 and TRBJ1-3, with D perhaps TRBD1 (5 bases). The V gene lost 5 bases and the J gene lost 2 bases, with 13 bases spanning the gap. The CDR3 totals 15 residues. Germline V lookup: CDR1 SGHAT, CDR2 FQNNGV. CDR3: CASSPGAGAGNTIYF. DNA for the CDR3: TGTGCCAGCAGCCCCGGGGCTGGGGCTGGAAACACCATATATTTT.

This chain links TRBV29-1 with TRBJ2-5, with 7 bases that match TRBD2. The CDR3 is 13 amino acids. Germline V gives CDR1 SQVTM, CDR2 ANQGSEA. V lost 6 bases and J lost 2; bases outside the gene matches: 6. CDR3 DNA: TGCAGCGTAAAGAGCGGGAAGCAAGAGACCCAGTACTTC. It codes for CSVKSGKQETQYF.

The chain couples TRBV6-5 to TRBJ2-2, with 10 positions matching TRBD2. The J segment lost 5 bases and the V segment lost 6 bases, leaving 6 bases of the junction unmatched. Germline CDR1 is MNHEY and CDR2 is SVGAGI. The CDR3 contains 15 residues. CDR3 coding DNA: TGTGCCAGCAGGACAGCGGGAGGGTCGACCGGGGAGCTGTTTTTT. It is translated as CASRTAGGSTGELFF.

The J gene is TRBJ1-1, the V gene TRBV28, with TRBD1 matching over 7 bases. The CDR3 has 15 residues. V gave up 6 bases and J gave up 1 base; unmatched junction bases: 8. Germline CDR1 MDHEN, CDR2 SYDVKM. CDR3: CASSPGTATNTEAFF. In nucleotides, the CDR3 is TGTGCCAGCAGCCCCGGGACAGCCACGAACACTGAAGCTTTCTTT. Full variable domain (rest looked up from reference TRBV28 and TRBJ1-1): DVKVTQSSRYLVKRTGEKVFLECVQDMDHENMFWYRQDPGLGLRLIYFSYDVKMKEKGDIPEGYSVSREKKERFSLILESASTNQTSMYLCASSPGTATNTEAFFGQGTRLTVV.

In this sample, this clone turned up once. V gene TRBV6-1 combines with J gene TRBJ1-2; D gene ambiguous. In germline, CDR1 is MNHNS, CDR2 SASEGT. The CDR3 consists of 15 residues. V dropped 6 bases and J dropped 3 bases, with 17 bases sitting between them. The CDR3 sequence is CASSTAGLPYYGYTF. CDR3 coding DNA: TGTGCCAGCAGCACCGCCGGCCTACCCTACTATGGCTACACCTTC.

The V call is TRBV10-3, the J call TRBJ1-2; tentative D call: TRBD1 (6 bases). V lost 11 bases, J lost 2 bases, and 15 bases lay in between. The CDR3 contains 13 residues. Germline V gives CDR1 ENHRY, CDR2 SYGVKD. CDR3 amino acids: CAVGGGQNYGYTF. In DNA, the CDR3 is TGTGCCGTAGGAGGGGGGCAGAACTATGGCTACACCTTC.

A single count supports this clone. The CDR3 loop reads CASRQGHSSYEQYF. Written as DNA, the CDR3 is TGTGCCAGCAGACAGGGCCATAGCTCCTACGAGCAGTACTTC. The gene calls are TRBV11-2 and TRBJ2-7; TRBD1 is a possible D gene (6 bases). CDR1 is SGHAT, CDR2 FQNNGV, per germline. Trimming pared 6 bases from V and 0 bases from J, leaving 12 bases between. This CDR3 has 14 residues.

V is TRBV27 and J is TRBJ1-5; no definite D call. Germline CDR1 reads MNHEY; CDR2 reads SMNVEV (reference sequence). The CDR3 has 17 residues. Trimming took 0 bases from V and 3 from J, leaving 15 bases between them. DNA for the CDR3: TGTGCCAGCAGTTTATCCGGTTGGCAGGACTACAATCAGCCCCAGCATTTT. Its translation: CASSLSGWQDYNQPQHF.

The genes are TRBV4-3 and TRBJ2-3, with a weak D call TRBD2 (6 bases). The V gene's germline CDR1 is LGHNA and CDR2 YSLEER. V gave up 3 bases and J gave up 2 bases, with 15 bases separating them. This CDR3 is 16 amino acids long. CDR3 amino acids: CASSHILSGVTDTQYF. The CDR3 coding sequence is TGCGCCAGCAGCCACATCCTTAGCGGTGTCACAGATACGCAGTATTTT.

This clone was seen only a few times. V usage is TRBV6-5 and J usage is TRBJ2-1; TRBD1 matches at 9 bases. V was pared by 5 bases and J by 14 bases, with 10 bases of the junction left unmatched. The germline gives CDR1 MNHEY, CDR2 SVGAGI. The CDR3 totals 13 residues. The CDR3 is CASSRLGTGKEFF. The CDR3 region has the DNA TGTGCCAGCAGTCGCCTGGGGACAGGGAAGGAGTTCTTC.

The chain couples TRBV5-1 to TRBJ2-1; D possibly corresponds to TRBD2 (5 bases). This CDR3 has 14 amino acids. Per germline, CDR1 SGHRS and CDR2 YFSETQ. V lost 0 bases and J 6 bases, leaving 10 bases between the germline ends. The CDR3 region is CASSLADGGNEQFF. For the CDR3, the DNA is TGCGCCAGCAGCTTGGCGGATGGAGGCAATGAGCAGTTCTTC.

In this sample, this clone turned up once. V usage is TRBV29-1 and J usage is TRBJ2-3, with 11 bases lining up with TRBD2. V lost 7 bases to trimming and J lost 2 bases; unmatched junction nucleotides: 5. The germline CDR1 and CDR2 sequences are SQVTM and ANQGSEA. This CDR3 region has 14 residues. The CDR3 loop reads CSARLAGITDTQYF. The CDR3 DNA follows: TGCAGCGCCCGACTAGCGGGAATCACAGATACGCAGTATTTT.

This clone showed up just once. CDR3 DNA sequence: TGTGCCAGCAGCTCGGACAGGGCAAGGACCCAGTACTTC. It specifies CASSSDRARTQYF. The J gene is TRBJ2-5, the V gene TRBV5-6; 8 nucleotides match TRBD1. In germline, CDR1 is SGHDT, CDR2 YYEEEE. Losses at the gene ends were 3 bases for V and 7 bases for J; bases not matched to a gene: 5. This CDR3 region has 13 residues.

V gene TRBV28 combines with J gene TRBJ2-1; 7 bases are a match to TRBD2. CDR1 is MDHEN and CDR2 is SYDVKM in the germline V gene. Germline trimming cut 7 bases from V and 8 bases from J; bases unmatched to any gene: 8. CDR3 length: 13 residues. The CDR3 sequence: CASMFSRGDEQFF. DNA for the CDR3: TGTGCCAGCATGTTTAGCCGGGGGGATGAGCAGTTCTTC.

The rearrangement uses TRBV10-2 and TRBJ2-1; TRBD1 might be the D (5 bases). CDR1 is WSHSY and CDR2 is SAAADI in the germline V gene. CDR3 length equals 13 residues. V was clipped by 8 bases and J by 2 bases, with 10 bases between them. CDR3 protein: CASATETYNEQFF. In nucleotides, the CDR3 is TGCGCCAGCGCGACAGAAACCTACAATGAGCAGTTCTTC.

The chain couples TRBV29-1 to TRBJ2-1; TRBD2 agrees at 11 bases. From germline, CDR1 is SQVTM and CDR2 ANQGSEA. The CDR3 consists of 14 residues. V shed 8 bases and J 9 bases; nucleotides not matched to a gene: 12. The DNA of the CDR3 is TGCAGCTCGGATAGCGGGGGGGCAAGAGGTGAGCAGTTCTTC. Protein sequence: CSSDSGGARGEQFF.

V is TRBV5-1 and J is TRBJ2-1, with D possibly TRBD1 on 5 matching bases. The length of the CDR3 is 14 residues. CDR1 and CDR2 from the germline V gene are SGHRS and YFSETQ. Between the trimmed V and J ends, which lost 0 bases and 7 bases, there was a span of 11 bases. The DNA for the CDR3 is TGCGCCAGCAGCTTGGTCCAGGGTTTGAATGAGCAGTTCTTC. Protein sequence: CASSLVQGLNEQFF.

V and J are TRBV5-4 and TRBJ2-5; TRBD2 might be the D (5 bases). Germline lookup yields CDR1 SGHNT and CDR2 YYREEE (reference sequence). V lost 0 bases to trimming and J lost 5 bases, with 8 bases between them. CDR3 length: 13 amino acids. CDR3 nucleotide sequence: TGTGCCAGCAGCTTGGTTGGGAGTGAGACCCAGTACTTC. The encoded protein is CASSLVGSETQYF.

The J gene is TRBJ2-2, the V gene TRBV6-5; D gene unclear. V lost 6 bases and J 0 bases, leaving 8 bases between the germline ends. The CDR3 runs 14 residues. Germline CDR1 MNHEY, CDR2 SVGAGI. CDR3 nucleotide sequence: TGTGCCAGCAGAAGGGATGCGAACACCGGGGAGCTGTTTTTT. Its protein product is CASRRDANTGELFF.

This chain connects TRBV7-2 to TRBJ2-2; D is ambiguous. This CDR3 is built from 14 residues. V lost 1 base to trimming and J lost 6 bases, with 9 bases between them. Germline-derived CDR1 and CDR2 are SGHTA and FQGNSA. The CDR3 loop is CASSLGLGAGELFF. The CDR3 DNA follows: TGTGCCAGCAGCTTAGGGTTGGGCGCCGGGGAGCTGTTTTTT.

CDR3 sequence (DNA): TGTGCCAGCAGCCAAGCAGGATCTAACTATGGCTACACCTTC. It translates to CASSQAGSNYGYTF. The V and J genes are TRBV4-2 and TRBJ1-2; D is unclear. This CDR3 has 14 amino acids. V was cut by 1 base and J by 0 bases, with 6 bases left in between. Germline CDR1 and CDR2: LGHNA and YNFKEQ.

This chain links TRBV7-9 with TRBJ2-7; D uncertain. Trimming took 3 bases from V and 5 from J, leaving 14 bases between them. Per the germline V gene, CDR1 is SEHNR and CDR2 is FQNEAQ (reference sequence). This CDR3 is built from 14 residues. The CDR3 protein is CASSFKEFGNEQYF. Written as DNA, the CDR3 is TGTGCCAGCAGCTTCAAGGAGTTCGGTAACGAGCAGTACTTC.

This chain links TRBV6-5 with TRBJ1-2, with 10 nucleotides matching TRBD1. V dropped 6 bases and J dropped 10; count of bases not matched to a gene: 14. Germline V gives CDR1 MNHEY, CDR2 SVGAGI. The length of the CDR3 is 15 residues. The CDR3 spells CASRTPGQGSHIYTF. In DNA, the CDR3 is TGTGCCAGCAGGACTCCGGGACAGGGGTCCCATATCTACACCTTC.